This T cell receptor (beta chain) was identified in a study of blood T cell repertoires in COVID-19. Study-wide background: PBMCs, B-cell-depleted T cells, or T cells were the source of the cDNA or gDNA that made up the material.

TCRdb keeps only in-frame clones here, not all; method: immunoSEQ multiplex PCR. The table lists approximately 89,000 clones, 75% to 85% of them singletons. The V end lost 4 bases, the J end lost 1 base, and 5 bases lay between the germline ends. This CDR3 contains 13 residues. Germline V gives CDR1 MNHEY, CDR2 SMNVEV (reference sequence). This sequence was found in a woman older than 75 with acute or convalescent COVID-19. The sample comprised peripheral blood. This rearrangement joins TRBV27 to TRBJ2-1; TRBD2 is a possible D gene (5 bases). CDR3 DNA sequence: TGTGCCAGCAGTTCGGGGTCCTACAATGAGCAGTTCTTC. Its protein is CASSSGSYNEQFF.